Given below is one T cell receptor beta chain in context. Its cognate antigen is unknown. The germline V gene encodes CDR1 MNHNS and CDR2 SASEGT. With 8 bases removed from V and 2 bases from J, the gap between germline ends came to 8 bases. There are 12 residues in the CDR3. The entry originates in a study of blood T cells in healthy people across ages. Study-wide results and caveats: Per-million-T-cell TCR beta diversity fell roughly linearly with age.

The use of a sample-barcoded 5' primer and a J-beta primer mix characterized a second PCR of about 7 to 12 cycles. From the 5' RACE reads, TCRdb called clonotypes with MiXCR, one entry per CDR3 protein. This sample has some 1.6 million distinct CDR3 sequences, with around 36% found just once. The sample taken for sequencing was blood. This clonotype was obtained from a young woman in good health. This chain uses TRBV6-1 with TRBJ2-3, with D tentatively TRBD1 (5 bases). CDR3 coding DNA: TGTGCCAGCGGGGCTTACACAGATACGCAGTATTTT. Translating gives CASGAYTDTQYF.